Reported below is one T cell receptor (beta chain). This CDR3 comprises 15 residues. V dropped 2 bases and J dropped 7; count of bases not matched to a gene: 7. CDR1 and CDR2 (germline): LGHDT, YNNKEL (reference sequence). These data originate in a study of blood T cell repertoires in COVID-19. Sequencing was performed with immunoSEQ multiplex PCR; in TCRdb, only in-frame clones are kept and a portion is missing. Of some 62,000 clones listed, roughly 80% are singletons. The V gene is TRBV3-1 (or the pseudogene TRBV3-2), the J gene TRBJ2-3; 9 bases are shared with TRBD2. The sample taken for sequencing was peripheral blood. The sequence came from a man aged 55 to 70 with COVID-19, enrolled during active disease. The CDR3 protein is CASSQQRGVGHTQYF. The CDR3 nucleotides read TGTGCCAGCAGCCAACAGCGGGGGGTCGGTCATACGCAGTATTTT.